What follows are 30 T cell receptor beta chains derived from one specimen sequenced in a study of post-analysis software for immune sequencing data. Unique molecular identifiers had been added to the TCR beta cDNA libraries. TCRdb re-called the PCR reads through MiXCR, storing one row per CDR3 protein. In the table there are 150,000 to 200,000 distinct CDR3 sequences, 36% of which are singletons. The sequences come from blood, collected after autologous hematopoietic stem cell transplantation. These receptors were obtained from a girl aged 5-17 years with multiple sclerosis.

The chain links TRBV12-3 or TRBV12-4 to TRBJ2-1; D may be TRBD2 (6 bases). This CDR3 has 15 residues. The ends were cut back, 5 bases at V and 1 base at J, with 12 bases in the middle. Here the CDR3 reads CASSPGTLSYNEQFF. The CDR3, as DNA: TGTGCCAGCAGTCCCGGGACTTTGTCCTACAATGAGCAGTTCTTC.

The J gene is TRBJ2-7, the V gene TRBV20-1; 9 bases are a match to TRBD1. The end of the DNA aligns better with TRBJ2-5, so the J call may be wrong. CDR3 length equals 12 residues. The germline gives CDR1 DFQATT, CDR2 SNEGSKA (reference sequence). This chain's CDR3 is CSSGQGRETQYF. CDR3 DNA sequence: TGCAGTTCCGGACAGGGGCGGGAGACCCAGTACTTC.

Of note for this clonotype: Germline and junction disagree at one end, which may indicate a read error. V usage is TRBV5-1 and J usage is TRBJ2-1; 7 bases map to TRBD2. The CDR3 sequence is 14 residues long. Germline lookup yields CDR1 SGHRS and CDR2 YFSETQ. The CDR3 DNA is TGCGCCAGCAGCTTGGGGGGGGGTGGAAATGGGCAGTTCTTC. This encodes CASSLGGGGNGQFF.

This chain uses TRBV7-2 with TRBJ2-4, with D perhaps TRBD1 (5 bases). This CDR3 is 15 amino acids long. V lost 1 base, J lost 8 bases, and 15 bases lay in between. Germline-derived CDR1 and CDR2 are SGHTA and FQGNSA. Here the CDR3 reads CASSLVGGASDIQYF. DNA of the CDR3: TGTGCCAGCAGCTTAGTCGGTGGGGCGAGTGACATTCAGTACTTC.

This clonotype was found many times. The chain is built from TRBV10-3 and TRBJ2-5; D call uncertain. CDR3 size: 14 residues. Trimming removed 7 bases at V and 2 bases at J, with 14 bases between. Germline assignment: CDR1 ENHRY and CDR2 SYGVKD. The CDR3 spells CAIKLGASQETQYF. DNA of the CDR3: TGTGCCATCAAGCTAGGAGCCTCACAAGAGACCCAGTACTTC.

This chain's CDR3 is CASSQENGTPSYEQYF. CDR3 nucleotides: TGCGCCAGCAGCCAAGAAAACGGGACACCATCCTACGAGCAGTACTTC. This chain links TRBV4-3 with TRBJ2-7, with D perhaps TRBD1 (6 bases). Germline V gives CDR1 LGHNA, CDR2 YSLEER. The CDR3 sequence is 16 residues long. The V end was cut by 0 bases, the J end by 1 base, with 13 bases between.

In its sample, this clonotype was seen a few times. The CDR3 spells CASSFQQTLNYGYTF. CDR3 DNA: TGTGCCAGCAGTTTCCAGCAGACTCTTAACTATGGCTACACCTTC. The chain has TRBV12-3 or TRBV12-4 and TRBJ1-2; D call uncertain. Deletions cut 3 bases from V and 1 base from J, with 12 bases between. The CDR3 is 15 residues long.

In this sample, this clonotype turned up a few times. DNA of the CDR3: TGTGCCAGCAGTGAACCCCCAACGTACGAGCAGTACTTC. Protein product: CASSEPPTYEQYF. This rearrangement joins TRBV28 to TRBJ2-7; no clear D gene. CDR1 is MDHEN, CDR2 SYDVKM, per germline. CDR3 size: 13 residues. V lost 5 bases and J lost 4, with 12 bases in between.

To note about this clonotype: One end of the junction is discordant with germline, which a read error may explain. The V and J genes are TRBV28 and TRBJ2-1; 9 positions agree with TRBD1. This CDR3 is 18 amino acids long. The V gene's germline CDR1 is MDHEN and CDR2 SYDVKM. The CDR3 loop reads CARSFLTVRDRVANEQFF. CDR3 bases: TGTGCCCGCAGTTTTCTTACGGTCCGGGACAGGGTGGCCAATGAGCAGTTCTTC.

The chain links TRBV7-9 to TRBJ1-2, with 10 positions matching TRBD1. CDR3 size: 17 residues. V was clipped by 5 bases and J by 3 bases; unmatched bases: 12. The germline V gene encodes CDR1 SEHNR and CDR2 FQNEAQ (reference sequence). The CDR3 is CASSDREGTGEYYGYTF. CDR3 sequence (DNA): TGTGCCAGCAGCGACCGGGAAGGGACAGGGGAATACTATGGCTACACCTTC. Full variable domain (missing parts from reference TRBV7-9 and TRBJ1-2): DTGVSQNPRHKITKRGQNVTFRCDPISEHNRLYWYRQTLGQGPEFLTYFQNEAQLEKSRLLSDRFSAERPKGSFSTLEIQRTEQGDSAMYLCASSDREGTGEYYGYTFGSGTRLTVV.

Only a few counts were recorded for this clonotype. The chain carries TRBV4-1 and TRBJ1-2; perhaps TRBD1 as D (6 bases). Per the germline V gene, CDR1 is MGHRA and CDR2 is YSYEKL. Between the trimmed V and J ends, which lost 1 base and 4 bases, there was a span of 10 bases. The CDR3 has 14 amino acids. This chain's CDR3 is CASSQGGQIYGYTF. The CDR3 DNA is TGCGCCAGCAGCCAAGGAGGACAGATCTATGGCTACACCTTC.

On this clonotype itself: A clone one base away is much larger, so this may be a read error. This chain joins TRBV10-3 and TRBJ1-1, with D uncertain. V dropped 2 bases and J dropped 4 bases, with 11 bases sitting between them. Germline assignment: CDR1 ENHRY and CDR2 SYGVKD. This CDR3 region has 14 residues. CDR3 DNA: TGTGCCATCAGTGAGGAGGCCCCGAGCACTGAAGCTTTCTTT. It encodes CAISEEAPSTEAFF.

V is TRBV12-3 or TRBV12-4 and J is TRBJ1-1; possibly TRBD1 for D (6 bases). This CDR3 region has 16 residues. Trimming shortened V by 3 bases and J by 1 base, and 15 bases separated the two germline ends. CDR3 DNA: TGTGCCAGCAGTTTCGGGGGCGCTTGGGCGAACACTGAAGCTTTCTTT. It translates to CASSFGGAWANTEAFF.

This chain joins TRBV7-2 and TRBJ2-1; no definite D call. The germline CDR1 and CDR2 sequences are SGHTA and FQGNSA. This CDR3 comprises 14 residues. Trimming stripped 5 bases from V and 0 bases from J, with 8 bases between. This CDR3 is CASSHRRSYNEQFF. CDR3 nucleotide sequence: TGTGCCAGCAGCCACCGCCGCTCCTACAATGAGCAGTTCTTC.

This clonotype was observed a single time. The gene calls are TRBV20-1 and TRBJ2-5; D may correspond to TRBD1 or TRBD2 (6 bases each). Germline CDR1 is DFQATT and CDR2 is SNEGSKA (reference sequence). The CDR3 extends over 14 amino acids. V lost 3 bases and J lost 4, with 15 bases in between. This CDR3 is CSAREGDFRETQYF. CDR3 coding DNA: TGCAGTGCTAGGGAGGGGGACTTTCGAGAGACCCAGTACTTC.

V is TRBV24-1 and J is TRBJ1-1; D not certain. Per the germline V gene, CDR1 is KGHDR and CDR2 is SFDVKD. The CDR3 is 13 residues long. V was shortened by 4 bases and J by 5 bases, with 10 bases between the two germline ends. Written as DNA, the CDR3 is TGTGCCACCAGTGACCCGCTTCGTACTGAAGCTTTCTTT. Translated, it gives CATSDPLRTEAFF.

The chain combines TRBV20-1 with TRBJ2-7, with 14 nucleotides matching TRBD2. This CDR3 has 16 residues. Germline CDR1 and CDR2: DFQATT and SNEGSKA (reference sequence). The trim removed 5 bases at V and 3 bases at J, leaving 9 bases unmatched. The CDR3 nucleotides are TGCAGTGCTGGGCGACTAGCGGGAGGGCCTGACTACGAGCAGTACTTC. As protein: CSAGRLAGGPDYEQYF.

The table lists this clonotype with a few counts. The rearrangement joins TRBV12-3 or TRBV12-4 to TRBJ2-7; D is unclear. This CDR3 is built from 13 residues. V was clipped by 7 bases and J by 2 bases, with 12 bases between them. CDR3: CASKSGGTYEQYF. CDR3 nucleotide sequence: TGTGCCAGCAAGTCTGGTGGAACCTACGAGCAGTACTTC.

The chain employs TRBV3-1 and TRBJ2-1; D might be TRBD2 (6 bases). V was clipped by 4 bases and J by 9 bases, with 16 bases between them. The CDR3 sequence is 14 residues long. Germline CDR1 LGHDT, CDR2 YNNKEL (reference sequence). The CDR3 region has the DNA TGTGCCAGCAGCCTGGGGGGTCTTGCGAGTGAGCAGTTCTTC. Amino acid sequence: CASSLGGLASEQFF.

The chain is built from TRBV29-1 and TRBJ2-7; 12 bases fit TRBD2. The CDR3 extends over 15 amino acids. Germline CDR1 is SQVTM and CDR2 is ANQGSEA. The V and J ends lost 5 bases and 5 bases, in that order; junction bases with no gene match: 10. The CDR3 sequence: CSVRGETSGSDEQYF. The CDR3 DNA follows: TGCAGCGTTCGGGGAGAGACTAGCGGGAGCGACGAGCAGTACTTC.

The table lists this clonotype with a few counts. The genes are TRBV7-3 and TRBJ2-2; 8 bases map to TRBD1. Germline CDR1 SGHTA, CDR2 FQGTGA. Losses at the gene ends were 1 base for V and 1 base for J; bases not matched to a gene: 8. This CDR3 spans 18 amino acids. The CDR3 DNA reads as TGTGCCAGCAGCTTAAAGTTGGTAGGACAGGGGAACACCGGGGAGCTGTTTTTT. It translates to CASSLKLVGQGNTGELFF.

This clonotype was recorded a few times. The V call is TRBV7-9, the J call TRBJ2-3; D possibly corresponds to TRBD2 (5 bases). This CDR3 spans 13 amino acids. Trimming pared 2 bases from V and 6 bases from J, leaving 9 bases between. The V gene's germline CDR1 is SEHNR and CDR2 FQNEAQ (reference sequence). This CDR3 is CASSLMSGDTQYF. The CDR3 DNA follows: TGTGCCAGCAGCTTAATGTCGGGGGATACGCAGTATTTT.

J is TRBJ2-7 and V is TRBV20-1; D may be TRBD1 or TRBD2 (5 bases each). CDR3 length equals 14 residues. The ends were cut back, 6 bases at V and 0 bases at J, with 15 bases in the middle. The germline V gene has CDR1 DFQATT and CDR2 SNEGSKA (reference sequence). The CDR3 DNA is TGCAGTGCAGGGTTTGGGGGAAGCTCCTACGAGCAGTACTTC. It yields the protein CSAGFGGSSYEQYF.

In its sample, this clonotype was seen once. Germline and junction disagree at one end, which may indicate a read error. The CDR3 loop is CACSVGGRQQFF. In DNA, the CDR3 is TGTGCCTGCAGCGTAGGGGGACGCCAGCAGTTCTTC. The J gene is TRBJ2-1, the V gene TRBV9; possible D gene TRBD1, 6 bases. This CDR3 region has 12 residues. The V gene's germline CDR1 is SGDLS and CDR2 YYNGEE.

CDR3 residues: CASSLVGQGFTDTQYF. The CDR3 coding sequence is TGCGCCAGCAGCTTGGTGGGACAGGGGTTTACAGATACGCAGTATTTT. V usage is TRBV5-1 and J usage is TRBJ2-3, with 10 bases lining up with TRBD1. V was clipped by 0 bases and J by 3 bases; unmatched bases: 4. This CDR3 spans 16 amino acids. CDR1 is SGHRS, CDR2 YFSETQ, per germline.

This clonotype was seen just once. Being one base from a much bigger clone, this may be a read error. The rearrangement uses TRBV5-1 and TRBJ2-1; D possibly corresponds to TRBD2 (6 bases). V was cut by 3 bases and J by 11 bases, with 18 bases left in between. The CDR3 runs to 14 residues. Germline V gene sequence: CDR1 SGHRS, CDR2 YFSETQ. The CDR3 DNA reads as TGCGCCAGCAGCTCTCTGAGACTAGAAGGTAAGCAGTTCTTC. Protein sequence: CASSSLRLEGKQFF.

This sequence joins TRBV29-1 and TRBJ2-3; 9 bases align to TRBD1. V lost 4 bases to trimming and J lost 4 bases; unmatched junction nucleotides: 6. Germline values: CDR1 SQVTM, CDR2 ANQGSEA. The CDR3 contains 14 residues. CDR3 amino acids: CSVVWDRVADTQYF. The CDR3 nucleotides are TGCAGCGTTGTTTGGGACAGGGTCGCAGATACGCAGTATTTT.

The V and J genes are TRBV12-3 or TRBV12-4 and TRBJ2-3; D might be TRBD2 (6 bases). V lost 7 bases and J lost 4, with 12 bases in between. CDR3 length equals 13 residues. The CDR3 here is CASTDGSADTQYF. The CDR3 nucleotides are TGTGCCAGCACCGACGGGAGCGCAGATACGCAGTATTTT.

This clonotype has only a few counts. The chain couples TRBV29-1 to TRBJ2-7; TRBD2 aligns across 8 bases. The junction had 8 bases not matched to a gene; V was cut back by 1 base and J by 0 bases. CDR1 is SQVTM, CDR2 ANQGSEA, per germline. This CDR3 has 16 residues. DNA for the CDR3: TGCAGCGTTGAAGGGACTCTAGCGGGCGGCTCCTACGAGCAGTACTTC. Encoded protein: CSVEGTLAGGSYEQYF.

The chain carries TRBV20-1 and TRBJ2-1; 15 nucleotides line up with TRBD2. The J segment lost 7 bases and the V segment lost 6 bases, leaving 7 bases of the junction unmatched. The CDR3 sequence is 15 residues long. Germline V gene data show CDR1 as DFQATT and CDR2 as SNEGSKA (reference sequence). CDR3 loop: CSAAGTSGRRNEQFF. Here the CDR3 DNA reads TGCAGTGCGGCCGGGACTAGCGGGAGGAGGAATGAGCAGTTCTTC.